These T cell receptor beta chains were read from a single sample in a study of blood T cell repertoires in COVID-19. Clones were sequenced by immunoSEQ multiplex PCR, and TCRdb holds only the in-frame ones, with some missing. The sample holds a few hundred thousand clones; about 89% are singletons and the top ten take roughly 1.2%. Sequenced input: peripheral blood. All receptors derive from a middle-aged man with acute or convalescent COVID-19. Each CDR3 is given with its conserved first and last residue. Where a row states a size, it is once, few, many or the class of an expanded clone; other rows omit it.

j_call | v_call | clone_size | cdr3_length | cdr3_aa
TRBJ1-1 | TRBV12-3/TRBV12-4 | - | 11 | CASSGQGEAFF
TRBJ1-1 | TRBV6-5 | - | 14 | CASRRVRGSPEAFF
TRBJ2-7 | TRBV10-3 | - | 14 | CAISVSGPLYEQYF
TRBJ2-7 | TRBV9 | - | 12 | CASSRDSYEQYF
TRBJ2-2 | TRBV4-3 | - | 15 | CASSRATVSPGELFF
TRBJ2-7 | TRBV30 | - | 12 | CAWSLQIGGQYF
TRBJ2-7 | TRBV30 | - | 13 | CAWSVQGAGEQYF
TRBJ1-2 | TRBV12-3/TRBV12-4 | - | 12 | CASSFSNYGYTF
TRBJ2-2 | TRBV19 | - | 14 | CASSIRGRTGELFF
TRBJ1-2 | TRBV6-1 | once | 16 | CASSVDGDSTTSGYTF
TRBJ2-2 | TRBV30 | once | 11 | CAWAPAGELFF
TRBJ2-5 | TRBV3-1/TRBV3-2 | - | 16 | CASSRKASGASGTQYF
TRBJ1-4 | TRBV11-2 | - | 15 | CASSLTGTTNEKLFF
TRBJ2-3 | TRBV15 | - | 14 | CATSWRGSTDTQYF
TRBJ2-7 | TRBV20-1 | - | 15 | CSASGVGGLNYEQYF
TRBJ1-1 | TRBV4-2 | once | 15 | CASSQATGANTEAFF
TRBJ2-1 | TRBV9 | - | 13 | CASSVAGTAEQFF
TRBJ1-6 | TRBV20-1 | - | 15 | CSASRGSAYNSPLHF
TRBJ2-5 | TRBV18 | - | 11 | CASWEGETQYF
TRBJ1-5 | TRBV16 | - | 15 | CASSQVAQGDQPQHF
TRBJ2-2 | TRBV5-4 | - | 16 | CASSLDPPRDTGELFF
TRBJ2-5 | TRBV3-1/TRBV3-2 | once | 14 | CASKGREMGETQYF
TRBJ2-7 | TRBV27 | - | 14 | CASSPGGGSYEQYF
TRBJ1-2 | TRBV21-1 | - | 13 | CASSKGAGFGYTF
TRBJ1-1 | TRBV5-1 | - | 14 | CASSLEGGGTEAFF
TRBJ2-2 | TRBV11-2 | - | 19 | CASSPGDRGLFANTGELFF
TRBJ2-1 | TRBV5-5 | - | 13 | CASSSATGDEQFF
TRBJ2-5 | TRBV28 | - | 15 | CASSLRDREQETQYF
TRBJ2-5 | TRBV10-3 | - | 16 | CAISRPSQGSQETQYF
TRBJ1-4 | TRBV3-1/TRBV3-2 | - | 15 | CASSQTGTGDEKLFF
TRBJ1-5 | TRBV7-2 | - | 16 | CASSSSDRANNQPQHF
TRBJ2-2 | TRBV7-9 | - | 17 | CASSFSRRQGNTGELFF
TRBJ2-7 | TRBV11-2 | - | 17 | CASSPTTYDRSSYEQYF
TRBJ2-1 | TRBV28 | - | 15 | CASALFSGSYNEQFF
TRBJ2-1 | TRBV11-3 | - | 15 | CASSLGGQINNEQFF
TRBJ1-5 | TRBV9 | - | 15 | CASSAGGESNQPQHF
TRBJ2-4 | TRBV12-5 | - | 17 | CASGPGTSGSLENIQYF
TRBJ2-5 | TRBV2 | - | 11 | CASTEIGTQYF
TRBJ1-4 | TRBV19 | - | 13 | CASSIGTSEKLFF
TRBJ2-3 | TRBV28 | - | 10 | CASSADTQYF
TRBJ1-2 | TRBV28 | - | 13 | CASSFRQGYGYTF
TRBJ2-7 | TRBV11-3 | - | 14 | CASSARTSGYEQYF
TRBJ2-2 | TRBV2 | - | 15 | CASSEDRENTGELFF
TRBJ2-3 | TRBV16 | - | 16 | CASSQSGQQVADTQYF
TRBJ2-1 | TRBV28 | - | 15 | CASSLGGTQEHEQFF
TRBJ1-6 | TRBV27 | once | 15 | CASSFRDRYNSPLHF
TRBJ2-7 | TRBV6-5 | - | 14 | CASSPQGGTYEQYF
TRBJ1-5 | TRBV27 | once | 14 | CASSSPPRNQPQHF
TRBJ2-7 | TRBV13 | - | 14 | CASSQGLAAREQYF